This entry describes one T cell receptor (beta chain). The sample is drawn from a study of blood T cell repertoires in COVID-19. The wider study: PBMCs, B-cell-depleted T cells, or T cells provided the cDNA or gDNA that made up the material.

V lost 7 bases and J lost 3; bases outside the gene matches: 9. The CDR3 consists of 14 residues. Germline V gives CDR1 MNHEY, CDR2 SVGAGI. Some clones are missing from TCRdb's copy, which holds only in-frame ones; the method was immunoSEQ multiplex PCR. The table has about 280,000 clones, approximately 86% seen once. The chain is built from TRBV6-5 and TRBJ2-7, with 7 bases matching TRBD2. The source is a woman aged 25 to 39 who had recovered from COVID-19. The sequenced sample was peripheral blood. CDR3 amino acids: CASTPGRAFYEQYF. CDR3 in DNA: TGTGCCAGCACCCCGGGGAGGGCGTTCTACGAGCAGTACTTC.